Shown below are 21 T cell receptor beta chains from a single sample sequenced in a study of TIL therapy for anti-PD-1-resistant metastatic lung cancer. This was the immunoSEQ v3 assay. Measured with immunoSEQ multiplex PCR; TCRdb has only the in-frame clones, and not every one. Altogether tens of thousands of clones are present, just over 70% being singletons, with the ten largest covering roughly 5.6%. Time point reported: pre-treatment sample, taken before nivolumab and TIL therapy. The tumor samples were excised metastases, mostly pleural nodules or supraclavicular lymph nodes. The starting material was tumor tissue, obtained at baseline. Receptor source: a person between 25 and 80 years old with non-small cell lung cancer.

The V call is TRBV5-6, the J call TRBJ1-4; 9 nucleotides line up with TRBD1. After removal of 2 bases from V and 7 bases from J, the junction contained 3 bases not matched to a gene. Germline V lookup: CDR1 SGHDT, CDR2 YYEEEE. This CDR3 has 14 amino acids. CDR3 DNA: TGTGCCAGCAGCTTACAGGGGGCTAGTGAAAAACTGTTTTTT. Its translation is CASSLQGASEKLFF.

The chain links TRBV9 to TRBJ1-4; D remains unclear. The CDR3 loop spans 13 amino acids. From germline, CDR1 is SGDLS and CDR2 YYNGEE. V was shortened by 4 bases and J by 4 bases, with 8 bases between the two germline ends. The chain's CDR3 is CASSYGVNEKLFF. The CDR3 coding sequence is TGTGCCAGCAGCTACGGGGTTAATGAAAAACTGTTTTTT.

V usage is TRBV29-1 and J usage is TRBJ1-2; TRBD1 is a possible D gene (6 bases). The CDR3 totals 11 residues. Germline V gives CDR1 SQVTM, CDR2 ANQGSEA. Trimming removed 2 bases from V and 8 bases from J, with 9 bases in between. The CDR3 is CSVEKGGGYTF. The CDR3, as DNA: TGCAGCGTTGAAAAGGGGGGCGGCTACACCTTC.

CDR3 region: CASSLQGGYEQYF. CDR3 coding DNA: TGCGCCAGCAGCTTACAGGGGGGGTACGAGCAGTACTTC. The gene calls are TRBV5-1 and TRBJ2-7, with a possible D match to TRBD1 (8 bases). CDR1 and CDR2 (germline): SGHRS, YFSETQ. The germline V and J ends were trimmed by 2 bases and 4 bases, with 10 bases remaining between them. The CDR3 consists of 13 residues. The whole variable domain, remainder taken from reference TRBV5-1 and TRBJ2-7, is KAGVTQTPRYLIKTRGQQVTLSCSPISGHRSVSWYQQTPGQGLQFLFEYFSETQRNKGNFPGRFSGRQFSNSRSEMNVSTLELGDSALYLCASSLQGGYEQYFGPGTRLTVT.

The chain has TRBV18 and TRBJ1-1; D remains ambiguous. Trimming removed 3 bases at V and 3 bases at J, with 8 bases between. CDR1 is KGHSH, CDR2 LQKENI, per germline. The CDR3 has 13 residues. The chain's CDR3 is CASSPARDTEAFF. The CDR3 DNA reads TGTGCCAGCTCACCGGCGAGGGACACTGAAGCTTTCTTT.

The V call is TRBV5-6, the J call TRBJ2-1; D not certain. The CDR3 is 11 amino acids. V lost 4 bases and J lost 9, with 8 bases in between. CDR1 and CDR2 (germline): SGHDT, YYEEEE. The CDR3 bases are TGTGCCAGCAGCCGGAGTAGTGAGCAGTTCTTC. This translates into CASSRSSEQFF. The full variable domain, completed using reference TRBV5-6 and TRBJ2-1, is DAGVTQSPTHLIKTRGQQVTLRCSPKSGHDTVSWYQQALGQGPQFIFQYYEEEERQRGNFPDRFSGHQFPNYSSELNVNALLLGDSALYLCASSRSSEQFFGPGTRLTVL.

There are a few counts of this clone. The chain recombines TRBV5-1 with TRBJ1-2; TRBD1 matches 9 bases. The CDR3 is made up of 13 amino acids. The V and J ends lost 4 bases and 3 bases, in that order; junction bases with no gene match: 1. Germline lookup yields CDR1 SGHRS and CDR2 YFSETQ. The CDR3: CASSTGGYYGYTF. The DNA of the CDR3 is TGCGCCAGCAGCACAGGGGGCTACTATGGCTACACCTTC.

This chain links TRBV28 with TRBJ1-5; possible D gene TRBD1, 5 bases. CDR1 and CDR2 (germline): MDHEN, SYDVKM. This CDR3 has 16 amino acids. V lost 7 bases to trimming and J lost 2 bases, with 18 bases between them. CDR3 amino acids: CASISFRGEGNQPQHF. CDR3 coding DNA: TGTGCCAGCATTAGCTTTCGGGGGGAGGGCAATCAGCCCCAGCATTTT.

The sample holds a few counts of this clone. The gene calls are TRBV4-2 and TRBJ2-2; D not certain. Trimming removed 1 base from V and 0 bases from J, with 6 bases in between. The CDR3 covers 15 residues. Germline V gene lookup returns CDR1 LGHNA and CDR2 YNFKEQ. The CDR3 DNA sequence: TGTGCCAGCAGCCAAGCCAGGTCGAACACCGGGGAGCTGTTTTTT. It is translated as CASSQARSNTGELFF.

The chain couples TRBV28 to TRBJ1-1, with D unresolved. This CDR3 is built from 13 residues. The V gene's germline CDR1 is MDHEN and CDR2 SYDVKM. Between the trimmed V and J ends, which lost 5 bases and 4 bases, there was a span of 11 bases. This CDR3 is CASSPLRGTEAFF. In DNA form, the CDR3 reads TGTGCCAGCAGTCCCCTGCGGGGCACTGAAGCTTTCTTT.

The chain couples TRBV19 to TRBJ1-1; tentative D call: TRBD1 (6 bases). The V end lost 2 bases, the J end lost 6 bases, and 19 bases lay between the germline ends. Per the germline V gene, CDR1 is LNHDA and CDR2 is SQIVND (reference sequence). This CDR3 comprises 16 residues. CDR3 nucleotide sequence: TGTGCCAGTAGTATATGGGAGGGGGTCGGCTTCGCTGAAGCTTTCTTT. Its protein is CASSIWEGVGFAEAFF.

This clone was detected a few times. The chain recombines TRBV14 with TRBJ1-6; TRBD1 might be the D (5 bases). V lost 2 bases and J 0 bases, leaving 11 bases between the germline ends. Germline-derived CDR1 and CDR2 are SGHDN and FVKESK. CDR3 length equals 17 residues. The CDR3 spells CASSQWDGSSYNSPLHF. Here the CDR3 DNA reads TGTGCCAGCAGCCAATGGGACGGCAGCTCCTATAATTCACCCCTCCACTTT.

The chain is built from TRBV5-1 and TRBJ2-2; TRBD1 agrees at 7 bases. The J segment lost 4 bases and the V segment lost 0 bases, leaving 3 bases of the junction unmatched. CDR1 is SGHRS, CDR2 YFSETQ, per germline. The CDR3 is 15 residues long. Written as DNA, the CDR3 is TGCGCCAGCAGCTTGGGAGGGGGCGGCACCGGGGAGCTGTTTTTT. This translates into CASSLGGGGTGELFF.

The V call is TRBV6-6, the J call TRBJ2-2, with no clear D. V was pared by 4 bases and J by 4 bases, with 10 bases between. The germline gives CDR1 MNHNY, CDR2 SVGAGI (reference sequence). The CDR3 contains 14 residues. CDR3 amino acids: CASSSVGITGELFF. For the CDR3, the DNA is TGTGCCAGCAGTTCAGTAGGGATCACCGGGGAGCTGTTTTTT.

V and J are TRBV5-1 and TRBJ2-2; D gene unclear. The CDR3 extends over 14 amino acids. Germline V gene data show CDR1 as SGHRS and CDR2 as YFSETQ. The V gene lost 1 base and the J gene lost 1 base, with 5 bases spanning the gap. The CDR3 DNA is TGCGCCAGCAGCTTGACAGTGAACACCGGGGAGCTGTTTTTT. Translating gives CASSLTVNTGELFF. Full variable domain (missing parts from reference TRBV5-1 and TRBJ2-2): KAGVTQTPRYLIKTRGQQVTLSCSPISGHRSVSWYQQTPGQGLQFLFEYFSETQRNKGNFPGRFSGRQFSNSRSEMNVSTLELGDSALYLCASSLTVNTGELFFGEGSRLTVL.

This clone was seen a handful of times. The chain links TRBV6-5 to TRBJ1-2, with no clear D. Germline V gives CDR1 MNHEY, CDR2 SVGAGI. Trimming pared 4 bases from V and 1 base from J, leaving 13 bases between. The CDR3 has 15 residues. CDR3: CASSLEQTNNYGYTF. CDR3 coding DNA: TGTGCCAGCAGTTTGGAACAGACTAATAACTATGGCTACACCTTC.

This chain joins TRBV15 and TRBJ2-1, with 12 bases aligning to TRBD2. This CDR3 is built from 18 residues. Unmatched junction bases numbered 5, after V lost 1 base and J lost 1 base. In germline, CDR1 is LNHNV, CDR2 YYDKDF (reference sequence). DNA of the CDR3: TGTGCCACCAGCAGAGTCCGGACTAGCGGGACGTCCTACAATGAGCAGTTCTTC. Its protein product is CATSRVRTSGTSYNEQFF.

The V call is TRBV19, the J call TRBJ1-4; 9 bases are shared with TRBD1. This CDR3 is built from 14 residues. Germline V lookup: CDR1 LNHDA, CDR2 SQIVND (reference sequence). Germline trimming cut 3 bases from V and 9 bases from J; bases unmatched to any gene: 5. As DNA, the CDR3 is TGTGCCAGTAGTATTCCGGGACAGGGAAAAAAACTGTTTTTT. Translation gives CASSIPGQGKKLFF.

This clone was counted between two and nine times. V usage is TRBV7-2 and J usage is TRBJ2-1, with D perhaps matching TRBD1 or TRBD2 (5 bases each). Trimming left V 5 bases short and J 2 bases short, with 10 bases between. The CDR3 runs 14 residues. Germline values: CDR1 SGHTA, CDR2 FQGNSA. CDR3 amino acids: CTSSGGRAYNEQFF. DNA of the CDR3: TGTACCAGCAGCGGGGGACGGGCCTACAATGAGCAGTTCTTC.

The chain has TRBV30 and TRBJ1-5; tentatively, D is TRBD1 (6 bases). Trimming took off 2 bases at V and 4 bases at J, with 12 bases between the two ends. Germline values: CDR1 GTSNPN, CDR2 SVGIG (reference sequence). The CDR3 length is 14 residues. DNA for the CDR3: TGTGCCTGGAGTTTCAGGGGCCTAAATCAGCCCCAGCATTTT. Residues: CAWSFRGLNQPQHF.

The CDR3: CASSPVLGVGMNSPLHF. The CDR3 DNA sequence: TGTGCCAGCAGCCCTGTTCTGGGGGTCGGTATGAATTCACCCCTCCACTTT. This chain joins TRBV5-6 and TRBJ1-6; perhaps TRBD1 as D (5 bases). The CDR3 has 17 amino acids. Trimming pared 4 bases from V and 7 bases from J, leaving 21 bases between. The germline V gene encodes CDR1 SGHDT and CDR2 YYEEEE. The full variable domain, completed using reference TRBV5-6 and TRBJ1-6, is DAGVTQSPTHLIKTRGQQVTLRCSPKSGHDTVSWYQQALGQGPQFIFQYYEEEERQRGNFPDRFSGHQFPNYSSELNVNALLLGDSALYLCASSPVLGVGMNSPLHFGNGTRLTVT.